The rows below give T cell receptor beta chains drawn from one sample of a study of cytomegalovirus exposure and HLA in healthy donors. Sequenced by immunoSEQ multiplex PCR; TCRdb stores in-frame clones only, minus some. The sample includes about 150,000 clones, around 79% of them seen just once. Sequencing was performed on PBMCs. All receptors come from a human donor in good health. Both conserved end residues are part of each CDR3. The D gene is left open where the match is weak. Clone sizes are given selectively: once, few, many, or a class where the clone is expanded.

CDR3 protein,CDR3 DNA,D gene,J gene,V gene,clone size
CASSKTTGVGNQPQHF,TGTGCCAGTAGCAAAACGACAGGTGTGGGCAATCAGCCCCAGCATTTT,NA,TRBJ1-5,TRBV19,NA
CAWREDRNTEAFF,TGTGCCTGGAGGGAGGACAGGAACACTGAAGCTTTCTTT,NA,TRBJ1-1,TRBV30,NA
CASSLNLEQFF,TGTGCCAGCAGCTTAAATCTTGAGCAGTTCTTC,NA,TRBJ2-1,TRBV13,few
CASRGATDTQYF,TGTGCCAGCAGGGGAGCGACAGATACGCAGTATTTT,NA,TRBJ2-3,TRBV7-9,once
CASSLGERYEQYF,TGCGCCAGCAGCTTGGGGGAGAGGTACGAGCAGTACTTC,NA,TRBJ2-7,TRBV5-1,few
CASSQSRTGRSDTQYF,TGCGCCAGCAGCCAGTCCCGGACAGGAAGGTCAGATACGCAGTATTTT,TRBD1,TRBJ2-3,TRBV4-3,NA
CASSNRDRGGYTF,TGTGCCAGTAGTAACCGGGACAGGGGTGGCTACACCTTC,TRBD1,TRBJ1-2,TRBV19,few
CASSRTGNTEAFF,TGTGCCAGCAGCCGAACAGGGAACACTGAAGCTTTCTTT,NA,TRBJ1-1,TRBV5-6,few
CASSIEVRGISYEQYF,TGTGCCAGTAGTATAGAGGTCAGGGGCATCTCCTACGAGCAGTACTTC,NA,TRBJ2-7,TRBV19,NA
CAIRTPLRDSYGYTF,TGTGCCATCAGGACCCCCCTTAGGGACAGCTATGGCTACACCTTC,TRBD1,TRBJ1-2,TRBV10-3,NA